A selection of T cell receptor beta chains follows, all from one sample in a study of T cells in Graves' hyperthyroidism and ophthalmopathy. MiXCR, run by TCRdb on the multiplex PCR reads, gives a single entry per CDR3 protein. This table holds roughly 740,000 distinct CDR3 sequences, over 15% found once. The specimen sequenced was blood. Receptors originate from a man younger than 35 with Graves' hyperthyroidism. Each CDR3 is given with its conserved first and last residue. A D gene is named only where the DNA matches it firmly. Clone sizes are given selectively: once, few, many, or a class where the clone is expanded.

v_gene: TRBV27; j_gene: TRBJ2-1; d_gene: NA; abundance: once; CDR3nt: TGTGCCAGCAGTCAAAGTGGGCCCCTCAATGAGCAGTTCTTC; CDR3aa: CASSQSGPLNEQFF
v_gene: TRBV6-6; j_gene: TRBJ2-7; d_gene: NA; abundance: NA; CDR3nt: TGTGCCAGCAGTTACTCGATTGGGGGGTGGACCTACGAGCAGTACTTC; CDR3aa: CASSYSIGGWTYEQYF
v_gene: TRBV11-2; j_gene: TRBJ2-1; d_gene: TRBD2; abundance: many; CDR3nt: TGTGCCAGCAGCGCTAGCGGGGGCCGCGATGAGCAGTTCTTC; CDR3aa: CASSASGGRDEQFF
v_gene: TRBV2; j_gene: TRBJ2-3; d_gene: NA; abundance: many; CDR3nt: TGTGCCAGCAGTCACACGGTCACAGATACGCAGTATTTT; CDR3aa: CASSHTVTDTQYF
v_gene: TRBV6-5; j_gene: TRBJ2-1; d_gene: TRBD2; abundance: NA; CDR3nt: TGTGCCAGCAGTTACTCCCCACTAGCGGGATACAATGAGCAGTTCTTC; CDR3aa: CASSYSPLAGYNEQFF
v_gene: TRBV7-3; j_gene: TRBJ2-3; d_gene: NA; abundance: NA; CDR3nt: TGTGCCAGCAGCTTACTGGGTGTTAGCACAGATACGCAGTATTTT; CDR3aa: CASSLLGVSTDTQYF
v_gene: TRBV2; j_gene: TRBJ2-5; d_gene: TRBD1; abundance: many; CDR3nt: TGTGCCAGCAGCGCCAGGACAGGGGAAGAGACCCAGTACTTC; CDR3aa: CASSARTGEETQYF
v_gene: TRBV20-1; j_gene: TRBJ2-7; d_gene: NA; abundance: many; CDR3nt: TGCAGTGCTCTTGACACCCTGGTCTCCTACGAGCAGTACTTC; CDR3aa: CSALDTLVSYEQYF
v_gene: TRBV11-2; j_gene: TRBJ2-1; d_gene: NA; abundance: many; CDR3nt: TGTGCCAGCAGCGACCGGACCGGGACTCGTTACAATGAGCAGTTCTTC; CDR3aa: CASSDRTGTRYNEQFF
v_gene: TRBV7-3; j_gene: TRBJ2-3; d_gene: TRBD2; abundance: NA; CDR3nt: TGTGCCAGCAGCCCCTCCCTAGCGGCCAGCACAGATACGCAGTATTTT; CDR3aa: CASSPSLAASTDTQYF
v_gene: TRBV12-3/TRBV12-4; j_gene: TRBJ1-1; d_gene: TRBD1; abundance: NA; CDR3nt: TGTGCCAGCAGCTTTTTCTCGGGCGGACAGGGGAACAAGGACACTGAAGCTCTCTTT; CDR3aa: CASSFFSGGQGNKDTEALF
v_gene: TRBV19; j_gene: TRBJ1-4; d_gene: TRBD1; abundance: NA; CDR3nt: TGTGCCAGTAGTACGAGCAGGGGGGAAAAACTGTTTTTT; CDR3aa: CASSTSRGEKLFF
v_gene: TRBV11-2; j_gene: TRBJ2-1; d_gene: NA; abundance: many; CDR3nt: TGTGCCAGCAGCCACGGTGAATGGGCCTACAATGAGCAGTTCTTC; CDR3aa: CASSHGEWAYNEQFF
v_gene: TRBV7-2; j_gene: TRBJ2-1; d_gene: TRBD1; abundance: NA; CDR3nt: TGTGCCAGCAGCTTAGGGGGACAGGGGGCAGTGGGGCAGTTCTTC; CDR3aa: CASSLGGQGAVGQFF
v_gene: TRBV2; j_gene: TRBJ2-1; d_gene: NA; abundance: many; CDR3nt: TGTGCCAGCAGCCCACCGCGGGATCATGAGCAGTTCTTC; CDR3aa: CASSPPRDHEQFF
v_gene: TRBV7-9; j_gene: TRBJ2-2; d_gene: TRBD1; abundance: few; CDR3nt: TGTGCCAGCAGCTCTCTCTTTAGGGGGCCCCGTCCCACCGGGGAGCTGTTTTTT; CDR3aa: CASSSLFRGPRPTGELFF
v_gene: TRBV18; j_gene: TRBJ2-7; d_gene: TRBD1; abundance: many; CDR3nt: TGTGCCAGCTCACCGTCGAGGGGGCTCCACGAGCAGTACTTC; CDR3aa: CASSPSRGLHEQYF
v_gene: TRBV4-1; j_gene: TRBJ2-1; d_gene: NA; abundance: NA; CDR3nt: TGCGCCAGCAGCCAAGTAGGGGGGGGGTCCCGACTACGTGAGCAGTTCTTC; CDR3aa: CASSQVGGGSRLREQFF
v_gene: TRBV6-1; j_gene: TRBJ2-5; d_gene: NA; abundance: many; CDR3nt: TGTGCCAGCAGTGCCTTAGCAGGGGCGGAGACCCAGTACTTC; CDR3aa: CASSALAGAETQYF
v_gene: TRBV4-3; j_gene: TRBJ2-7; d_gene: NA; abundance: few; CDR3nt: TGCGCCAGCAGCCAAGATTCGGGGGAGGCCTACGAGCAGTACTTC; CDR3aa: CASSQDSGEAYEQYF
v_gene: TRBV3-1; j_gene: TRBJ1-2; d_gene: NA; abundance: many; CDR3nt: TGTGCCAGCAGCCAAGCTTTGGGAAGGGAAGGCTACACCTTC; CDR3aa: CASSQALGREGYTF
v_gene: TRBV6-6; j_gene: TRBJ1-2; d_gene: NA; abundance: many; CDR3nt: TGTGCCAGCAGTTACTATGGCGGATTAGGAGGCTACACCTTC; CDR3aa: CASSYYGGLGGYTF
v_gene: TRBV20-1; j_gene: TRBJ2-1; d_gene: NA; abundance: few; CDR3nt: TGCAGTGCTAGACCCTTTAGCGGAGAGGGCTCCTACAATGAGCAGTTCTTC; CDR3aa: CSARPFSGEGSYNEQFF
v_gene: TRBV29-1; j_gene: TRBJ1-2; d_gene: TRBD1; abundance: NA; CDR3nt: TGCAGCGTTGCAGGGGGCGGCTACACCTTC; CDR3aa: CSVAGGGYTF
v_gene: TRBV6-1; j_gene: TRBJ2-7; d_gene: NA; abundance: few; CDR3nt: TGTGCCAGCAGTTACTCCTCCGCTGACTACTCCTACGAGCAGTACTTC; CDR3aa: CASSYSSADYSYEQYF
v_gene: TRBV4-3; j_gene: TRBJ1-2; d_gene: NA; abundance: few; CDR3nt: TGCGCCAGCAGACAAGGGGCTGGAGATAACTATGGCTACACCTTC; CDR3aa: CASRQGAGDNYGYTF
v_gene: TRBV28; j_gene: TRBJ2-5; d_gene: TRBD1; abundance: many; CDR3nt: TGTGCCAGCGGTTACAGGGGGCGAGAGACCCAGTACTTC; CDR3aa: CASGYRGRETQYF
v_gene: TRBV6-1; j_gene: TRBJ2-5; d_gene: NA; abundance: few; CDR3nt: TGTGCCAGCATAGATGGATATGAAGAGACCCAGTACTTC; CDR3aa: CASIDGYEETQYF
v_gene: TRBV28; j_gene: TRBJ2-5; d_gene: TRBD1; abundance: many; CDR3nt: TGTGCCAGCAGTCCCCCCCCTGGACAGGAAGAGACCCAGTACTTC; CDR3aa: CASSPPPGQEETQYF
v_gene: TRBV2; j_gene: TRBJ2-2; d_gene: NA; abundance: many; CDR3nt: TGTGCCAGCAGTGCGGTTGACACCGGGGAGCTGTTTTTT; CDR3aa: CASSAVDTGELFF
v_gene: TRBV7-3; j_gene: TRBJ2-3; d_gene: NA; abundance: few; CDR3nt: TGTGCCAGCAGCTTAACGGAGTTGGATACGCAGTATTTT; CDR3aa: CASSLTELDTQYF
v_gene: TRBV6-1; j_gene: TRBJ2-7; d_gene: TRBD2; abundance: many; CDR3nt: TGTGCCAGCAGTAATCTAGGACTAGCGGGAGTGGTTTCCTACGAGCAGTACTTC; CDR3aa: CASSNLGLAGVVSYEQYF
v_gene: TRBV12-5; j_gene: TRBJ1-1; d_gene: NA; abundance: NA; CDR3nt: TGTGCTAGTGGTTTGGCTCAGCGATCCACTGAAGCTTTCTTT; CDR3aa: CASGLAQRSTEAFF
v_gene: TRBV7-2; j_gene: TRBJ2-7; d_gene: NA; abundance: few; CDR3nt: TGTGCCAGCAGCTTAACCAGGGGAGCCTACGAGCAGTACTTC; CDR3aa: CASSLTRGAYEQYF
v_gene: TRBV7-9; j_gene: TRBJ1-1; d_gene: TRBD1; abundance: many; CDR3nt: TGTGCCAGCAGAACGTGGGGACAGGGGAGTTTCGCGAACACTGAAGCTTTCTTT; CDR3aa: CASRTWGQGSFANTEAFF
v_gene: TRBV30; j_gene: TRBJ2-2; d_gene: NA; abundance: NA; CDR3nt: TGTGCCTGGAGCCCCCGGCCCACCGGGGAGCTGTTTTTT; CDR3aa: CAWSPRPTGELFF
v_gene: TRBV28; j_gene: TRBJ1-1; d_gene: NA; abundance: NA; CDR3nt: TGTGCCAGCAGTTTATCCACAGGGTTCACTGAAGCTTTCTTT; CDR3aa: CASSLSTGFTEAFF
v_gene: TRBV7-6; j_gene: TRBJ2-7; d_gene: NA; abundance: few; CDR3nt: TGTGCCAGCAGCTTAGCGGGGGGTACGGGCTACGAGCAGTACTTC; CDR3aa: CASSLAGGTGYEQYF
v_gene: TRBV10-1; j_gene: TRBJ2-1; d_gene: TRBD1; abundance: many; CDR3nt: TGCGCCAGCAGTGTGGGACAGGGGGCTCCCTACAATGAGCAGTTCTTC; CDR3aa: CASSVGQGAPYNEQFF
v_gene: TRBV7-2; j_gene: TRBJ2-1; d_gene: TRBD2; abundance: NA; CDR3nt: TGTGCCAGCAGCTTAGGCCGCGGGGGGGCCGCCGGTGAGCAGTTCTTC; CDR3aa: CASSLGRGGAAGEQFF
v_gene: TRBV30; j_gene: TRBJ1-1; d_gene: TRBD1; abundance: many; CDR3nt: TGTGCCTGGAGCTTACAGGGGTACACTGAAGCTTTCTTT; CDR3aa: CAWSLQGYTEAFF
v_gene: TRBV2; j_gene: TRBJ1-1; d_gene: TRBD1; abundance: many; CDR3nt: TGTGCCAGCAGTAGACAGGGGGCGCCGCAAGAAGCTTTCTTT; CDR3aa: CASSRQGAPQEAFF
v_gene: TRBV7-8; j_gene: TRBJ2-7; d_gene: NA; abundance: few; CDR3nt: TGTGCCAGCAGCCCCACCGGGGGCGTTGGCGAGCAGTACTTC; CDR3aa: CASSPTGGVGEQYF
v_gene: TRBV7-9; j_gene: TRBJ1-1; d_gene: TRBD1; abundance: few; CDR3nt: TGTGCCAGCAGCCAACTACTGTCCCACCCAGGGGGCACTGAAGCTTTCTTT; CDR3aa: CASSQLLSHPGGTEAFF
v_gene: TRBV7-3; j_gene: TRBJ2-7; d_gene: NA; abundance: many; CDR3nt: TGTGCCAGCAGCCTCGGACCGAGTACGGAGCAGTACTTC; CDR3aa: CASSLGPSTEQYF
v_gene: TRBV12-3/TRBV12-4; j_gene: TRBJ2-7; d_gene: TRBD1; abundance: many; CDR3nt: TGTGCCAGCAGTTTTTACCTGACAGGGGGGTTGAGCGAGCAGTACTTC; CDR3aa: CASSFYLTGGLSEQYF
v_gene: TRBV12-3/TRBV12-4; j_gene: TRBJ1-2; d_gene: NA; abundance: NA; CDR3nt: TGTGCCAGCAGTCCTTACCAGGGTTCTAACTATGGCTACACCTTC; CDR3aa: CASSPYQGSNYGYTF
v_gene: TRBV12-3/TRBV12-4; j_gene: TRBJ2-2; d_gene: TRBD1; abundance: few; CDR3nt: TGTGCCAGCAGTCACCGACAGGGGGACACCGGGGAGCTGTTTTTT; CDR3aa: CASSHRQGDTGELFF
v_gene: TRBV10-2; j_gene: TRBJ1-2; d_gene: NA; abundance: few; CDR3nt: TGCGCCAGCAGTGATTCGAGGGCCACGGGCTACACCTTC; CDR3aa: CASSDSRATGYTF
v_gene: TRBV5-1; j_gene: TRBJ1-2; d_gene: NA; abundance: many; CDR3nt: TGCGCCAGCAGCTTGGGTTCGGGGCCCCAGGGAGGCTACACCTTC; CDR3aa: CASSLGSGPQGGYTF
v_gene: TRBV9; j_gene: TRBJ2-5; d_gene: NA; abundance: few; CDR3nt: TGTGCCAGCAGCCCTCCAACGAACCAAGAGACCCAGTACTTC; CDR3aa: CASSPPTNQETQYF
v_gene: TRBV11-2; j_gene: TRBJ2-7; d_gene: TRBD1; abundance: NA; CDR3nt: TGTGCCAGCAGCTTTGGTGCCGGGACAGGGGGGGCCTACGAGCAGTACTTC; CDR3aa: CASSFGAGTGGAYEQYF
v_gene: TRBV6-1; j_gene: TRBJ2-7; d_gene: TRBD2; abundance: few; CDR3nt: TGTGCCAGCAGGTCCGGGACTAGCGGGAGCTCCCACGAGCAGTACTTC; CDR3aa: CASRSGTSGSSHEQYF
v_gene: TRBV5-6; j_gene: TRBJ1-1; d_gene: NA; abundance: few; CDR3nt: TGTGCCAGCAGCTTCCCACTCCATCGCACTGAAGCTTTCTTT; CDR3aa: CASSFPLHRTEAFF